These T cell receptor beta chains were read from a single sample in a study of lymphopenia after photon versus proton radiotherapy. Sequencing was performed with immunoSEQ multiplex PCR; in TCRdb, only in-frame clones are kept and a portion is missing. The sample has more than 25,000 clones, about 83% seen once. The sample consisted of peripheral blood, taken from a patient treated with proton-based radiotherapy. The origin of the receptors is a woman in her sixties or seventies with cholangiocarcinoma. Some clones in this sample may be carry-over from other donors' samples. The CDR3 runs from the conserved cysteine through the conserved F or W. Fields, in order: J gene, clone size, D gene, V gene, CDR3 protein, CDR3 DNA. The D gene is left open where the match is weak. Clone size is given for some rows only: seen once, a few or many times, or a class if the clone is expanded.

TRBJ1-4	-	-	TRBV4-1	CASSRKLLGNEKLFF	TGCGCCAGCAGCCGAAAACTCTTAGGGAATGAAAAACTGTTTTTT
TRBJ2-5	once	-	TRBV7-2	CASSPDTTDQETQYF	TGTGCCAGCAGTCCAGACACCACCGACCAAGAGACCCAGTACTTC
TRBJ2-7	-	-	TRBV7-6	CASSLGGQVPYEQYF	TGTGCCAGCAGCTTAGGGGGGCAGGTTCCCTACGAGCAGTACTTC
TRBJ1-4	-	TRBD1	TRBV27	CASSMMRQGASSVEKLFF	TGTGCCAGCAGCATGATGCGACAGGGGGCAAGTTCGGTTGAAAAACTGTTTTTT
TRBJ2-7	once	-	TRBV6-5	CASSTRQTYEQYF	TGTGCCAGCAGCACCCGACAGACCTACGAGCAGTACTTC
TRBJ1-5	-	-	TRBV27	CASSLMGASQPQHF	TGTGCCAGCAGTTTAATGGGGGCCAGTCAGCCCCAGCATTTT
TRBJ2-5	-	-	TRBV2	CASGETEETQYF	TGTGCCAGCGGGGAGACAGAAGAGACCCAGTACTTC
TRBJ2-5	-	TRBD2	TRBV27	CASSFEPPGLAGALLGQYF	TGTGCCAGCAGTTTCGAACCCCCGGGACTAGCGGGGGCGCTACTTGGCCAGTACTTC
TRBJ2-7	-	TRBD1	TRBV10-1	CASRDRVTYEQYF	TGCGCCAGCCGGGACAGGGTGACCTACGAGCAGTACTTC
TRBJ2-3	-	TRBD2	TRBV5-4	CASSPGLAGSVDTQYF	TGTGCCAGCAGCCCGGGACTAGCGGGATCCGTAGATACGCAGTATTTT
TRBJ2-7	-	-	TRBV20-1	CSAFPRREQYF	TGCAGTGCCTTTCCGAGGCGGGAGCAGTACTTC
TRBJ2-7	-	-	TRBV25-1	CASSLRQSSKEQYF	TGTGCCAGCAGCTTAAGGCAGTCCTCTAAAGAGCAGTACTTC
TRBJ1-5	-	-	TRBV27	CASSPQGASQPQHF	TGTGCCAGCAGTCCGCAGGGTGCGAGTCAGCCCCAGCATTTT
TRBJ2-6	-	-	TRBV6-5	CASSPPPSGANVLTF	TGTGCCAGCAGTCCCCCCCCGTCTGGGGCCAACGTCCTGACTTTC
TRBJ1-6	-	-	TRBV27	CASSLLGLIEALHF	TGTGCCAGCAGTTTACTGGGGTTGATTGAGGCCCTCCACTTT
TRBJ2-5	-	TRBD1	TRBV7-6	CASSHRLAGGVETQYF	TGTGCCAGCAGCCACCGGTTGGCAGGGGGCGTCGAGACCCAGTACTTC
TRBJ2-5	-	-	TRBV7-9	CASAGENQETQYF	TGTGCCAGCGCCGGGGAAAACCAAGAGACCCAGTACTTC
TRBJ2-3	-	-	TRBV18	CASSRTENTDTQYF	TGTGCCAGCTCACGGACAGAAAACACAGATACGCAGTATTTT
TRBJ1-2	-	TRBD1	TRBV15	CATSRPGTDVYGYTF	TGTGCCACCAGCAGACCCGGGACAGACGTCTATGGCTACACCTTC
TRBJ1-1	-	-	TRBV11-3	CASNEGGNMNTEAFF	TGTGCCAGTAATGAAGGGGGAAACATGAACACTGAAGCTTTCTTT
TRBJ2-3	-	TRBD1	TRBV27	CASRTDRGLASTDTQYF	TGTGCCAGCAGAACGGACAGGGGGTTAGCTAGCACAGATACGCAGTATTTT
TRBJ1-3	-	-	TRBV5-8	CASSRQSLANTIYF	TGTGCCAGCAGCAGACAGTCCCTGGCAAACACCATATATTTT
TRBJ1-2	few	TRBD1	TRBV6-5	CASSSDRAGFTF	TGTGCCAGCAGTTCGGACAGGGCGGGATTCACCTTC
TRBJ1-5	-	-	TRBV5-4	CASSSGPGANQPQHF	TGTGCCAGCAGCTCCGGACCGGGGGCCAATCAGCCCCAGCATTTT
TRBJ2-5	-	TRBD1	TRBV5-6	CASSLPGQETQYF	TGTGCCAGCAGCCTCCCGGGACAGGAGACCCAGTACTTC
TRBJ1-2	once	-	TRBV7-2	CASSLEVRLNYGYTF	TGTGCCAGCAGCTTAGAGGTCAGGTTAAACTATGGCTACACCTTC
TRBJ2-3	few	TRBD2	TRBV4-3	CASSLQREVSTDTQYF	TGCGCCAGCAGCCTACAGCGGGAGGTGAGCACAGATACGCAGTATTTT
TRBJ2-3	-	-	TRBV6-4	CASSDYLWTDTQYF	TGTGCCAGCAGTGACTACCTTTGGACAGATACGCAGTATTTT